Listed below are T cell receptor beta chains from one sample, sequenced in a study of spatial heterogeneity in lung cancer. Each CDR3 protein is one row after TCRdb ran MiXCR on the 5' RACE reads. The sample records tens of thousands of distinct CDR3 sequences, approximately 20% being singletons. This specimen consisted of PBMCs, obtained at surgery. All receptors derive from a male donor with early-stage non-small cell lung cancer. Both conserved end residues are part of each CDR3. Each record gives: clone size, J gene, D gene, V gene, CDR3 DNA, CDR3 protein. The D gene is left open where the match is weak. Clone sizes are given selectively: once, few, many, or a class where the clone is expanded.

size: few; J: TRBJ2-7; D: TRBD2; V: TRBV7-6; DNA: TGTGCCAGCAGCCCGAGGACTAGCGGGGGGCACTACGAGCAGTACTTC; CDR3: CASSPRTSGGHYEQYF
size: many; J: TRBJ1-5; D: .; V: TRBV15; DNA: TGTGCCACCAGCAGAGATGTCGGGGGGCGGAGGATTCAGCCCCAGCATTTT; CDR3: CATSRDVGGRRIQPQHF
size: .; J: TRBJ2-1; D: .; V: TRBV12-3/TRBV12-4; DNA: TGTGCCAGCAGTCCCCTGGGACATTCGAAGTACAATGAGCAGTTCTTC; CDR3: CASSPLGHSKYNEQFF
size: few; J: TRBJ1-1; D: TRBD1; V: TRBV11-1; DNA: TGTGCCAGCAGCTTGTCTCAGGGGGCCGGTGCTTTCTTT; CDR3: CASSLSQGAGAFF
size: few; J: TRBJ1-1; D: TRBD1; V: TRBV28; DNA: TGTGCCAGCAGTGCAGGGGGCGCTGGGAACACTGAAGCTTTCTTT; CDR3: CASSAGGAGNTEAFF
size: few; J: TRBJ2-1; D: TRBD2; V: TRBV7-3; DNA: TGTGCCAGCAGCTTATGGGCTAGCGGGAGACTGGCCTACAATGAGCAGTTCTTC; CDR3: CASSLWASGRLAYNEQFF
size: .; J: TRBJ2-3; D: .; V: TRBV28; DNA: TGTGCCAGCAGTTCTCCTGGACTCGCCTACACAGATACGCAGTATTTT; CDR3: CASSSPGLAYTDTQYF
size: .; J: TRBJ2-1; D: .; V: TRBV28; DNA: TGTGCCAGCAGTTTAAATGGAGTGGGGCAGTTCTTC; CDR3: CASSLNGVGQFF
size: .; J: TRBJ2-1; D: TRBD1; V: TRBV7-2; DNA: TGTGCCAGCAGCCCAGACAGGGCTCGGAATGAGCAGTTCTTC; CDR3: CASSPDRARNEQFF
size: .; J: TRBJ1-3; D: .; V: TRBV18; DNA: TGTGCCAGCTCACTTTCGCCTACAGGTTTGGATGGAGACACCATATATTTT; CDR3: CASSLSPTGLDGDTIYF
size: .; J: TRBJ1-1; D: .; V: TRBV10-3; DNA: TGTGCCACCACAAACGGGGGAAGGGGATCCACTGAAGCTTTCTTT; CDR3: CATTNGGRGSTEAFF
size: .; J: TRBJ2-7; D: .; V: TRBV21-1; DNA: TGTGCCACCAAGGGAGACTACGAGCAGTACTTC; CDR3: CATKGDYEQYF
size: many; J: TRBJ2-7; D: TRBD1; V: TRBV3-1; DNA: TGTGCCACCGGGACAGGGGGCGACGAGCAGTACTTC; CDR3: CATGTGGDEQYF
size: .; J: TRBJ1-1; D: .; V: TRBV5-1; DNA: TGCGCCAGCAGCTTCTCCTCCGGGACGGATGAGGCTTTCTTT; CDR3: CASSFSSGTDEAFF
size: few; J: TRBJ2-5; D: TRBD2; V: TRBV7-2; DNA: TGTGCCAGCAGCTTAACCGGGACTAGCGGGACAGAGACCCAGTACTTC; CDR3: CASSLTGTSGTETQYF
size: .; J: TRBJ1-4; D: .; V: TRBV21-1; DNA: TGTGCCAGCAGCAAAGGAAGAAGACAGGGGACAACTAATGAAAAACTGTTTTTT; CDR3: CASSKGRRQGTTNEKLFF
size: few; J: TRBJ2-2; D: .; V: TRBV3-1; DNA: TGTGCCAGCAGCCAAGCTCGGCCCGGGGAGCTGTTTTTT; CDR3: CASSQARPGELFF
size: many; J: TRBJ2-5; D: TRBD2; V: TRBV2; DNA: TGTGCCAGCACTCCGGGACTAAGCCAAGAGACCCAGTACTTC; CDR3: CASTPGLSQETQYF
size: few; J: TRBJ2-3; D: .; V: TRBV7-2; DNA: TGTGCCAGCAACTGGGCGGGGTCCACAGATACGCAGTATTTT; CDR3: CASNWAGSTDTQYF
size: few; J: TRBJ2-2; D: TRBD1; V: TRBV10-3; DNA: TGTGCCATCAGAGGACAGGGAGCTCGGACCGGGGAGCTGTTTTTT; CDR3: CAIRGQGARTGELFF
size: few; J: TRBJ1-4; D: .; V: TRBV29-1; DNA: TGCAGCGTCCAAGGGGCAGGGGAGGTAACTAATGAAAAACTGTTTTTT; CDR3: CSVQGAGEVTNEKLFF
size: .; J: TRBJ1-4; D: .; V: TRBV10-3; DNA: TGTGCCATCAGTGAGAGCGGGGGGCCGGGTGAAAAACTGTTTTTT; CDR3: CAISESGGPGEKLFF
size: few; J: TRBJ2-5; D: TRBD1; V: TRBV3-1; DNA: TGTGCCAGCAGCCAAACAGCGGGACAGGGGGTTAGGGCCCAGTACTTC; CDR3: CASSQTAGQGVRAQYF
size: many; J: TRBJ2-7; D: .; V: TRBV27; DNA: TGTGCCAGCAGTTTAGCGAAGGACTACGAGCAGTACTTC; CDR3: CASSLAKDYEQYF
size: .; J: TRBJ2-1; D: .; V: TRBV5-5; DNA: TGTGCCAGCAGCTGGGAGGGACAGAGCAATGAGCAGTTCTTC; CDR3: CASSWEGQSNEQFF
size: .; J: TRBJ2-7; D: TRBD2; V: TRBV7-8; DNA: TGTGCCAGCAGCCCTAGTGCTAGCGGGAGCTACGAGCAGTACTTC; CDR3: CASSPSASGSYEQYF
size: many; J: TRBJ2-7; D: .; V: TRBV7-9; DNA: TGTGCCAGCAGCTTAACTGGTGGGGCCTACGAGCAGTACTTC; CDR3: CASSLTGGAYEQYF
size: medium-sized; J: TRBJ1-5; D: .; V: TRBV3-1; DNA: TGTGCCAGCAGCCAAGGAGGAGGTGGTCAGCCCCAGCATTTT; CDR3: CASSQGGGGQPQHF
size: .; J: TRBJ1-1; D: .; V: TRBV5-1; DNA: TGCGCCAGCAGCTTGAGCGGGGACACTGAAGCTTTCTTT; CDR3: CASSLSGDTEAFF
size: many; J: TRBJ2-5; D: TRBD2; V: TRBV4-2; DNA: TGTGCCAGCAGCCAAGGGGGGACTAGTTTACAGACCCAGTACTTC; CDR3: CASSQGGTSLQTQYF
size: .; J: TRBJ2-1; D: .; V: TRBV28; DNA: TGTGCCAGCAGTTCCGTCTTCTACAATGAGCAGTTCTTC; CDR3: CASSSVFYNEQFF
size: .; J: TRBJ1-5; D: .; V: TRBV28; DNA: TGTGCCAGCAAGCTACCTTATAGCAATCAGCCCCAGCATTTT; CDR3: CASKLPYSNQPQHF
size: .; J: TRBJ1-4; D: .; V: TRBV28; DNA: TGTGCCAGCACCGTCGGGACCGGCGGTGAAAAACTGTTTTTT; CDR3: CASTVGTGGEKLFF
size: few; J: TRBJ2-3; D: TRBD1; V: TRBV7-3; DNA: TGTGCCACCTCCCTCAGGGGGCAGAGCACAGATACGCAGTATTTT; CDR3: CATSLRGQSTDTQYF
size: few; J: TRBJ1-1; D: TRBD1; V: TRBV4-3; DNA: TGCGCCAGCAGCCAAGAAACGACAGGGGAGGAAAGCACTGAAGCTTTCTTT; CDR3: CASSQETTGEESTEAFF
size: .; J: TRBJ2-2; D: .; V: TRBV5-4; DNA: TGTGCCAGCAGCTTGGCGGGGGTCGGGGAGCTGTTTTTT; CDR3: CASSLAGVGELFF
size: many; J: TRBJ1-3; D: TRBD1; V: TRBV3-1; DNA: TGTGCCAGCAGCCCGACAGGGTTAGACACCATATATTTT; CDR3: CASSPTGLDTIYF
size: few; J: TRBJ2-4; D: TRBD2; V: TRBV3-1; DNA: TGTGCCAGCAGCCAAGATATCTCGGGGGGTGACATTCAGTACTTC; CDR3: CASSQDISGGDIQYF
size: many; J: TRBJ2-5; D: TRBD1; V: TRBV18; DNA: TGTGCCAGCTGCAAGGACAGGGGGTCGGAGACCCAGTACTTC; CDR3: CASCKDRGSETQYF
size: .; J: TRBJ1-4; D: .; V: TRBV19; DNA: TGTGCCAGTCGGCGCCAGGACGCAACTAATGAAAAACTGTTTTTT; CDR3: CASRRQDATNEKLFF
size: .; J: TRBJ1-1; D: .; V: TRBV7-3; DNA: TGTGCCAGCAGCTTCCGGGAAGGTGAAGCTTTCTTT; CDR3: CASSFREGEAFF
size: few; J: TRBJ2-6; D: .; V: TRBV21-1; DNA: TGTGCCAGCAGCCAAGGTACGGGAGGGGCCAACGTCCTGACTTTC; CDR3: CASSQGTGGANVLTF
size: .; J: TRBJ2-1; D: TRBD2; V: TRBV6-2/TRBV6-3; DNA: TGTGCCAGCAGCCCGACTAGCGGGGGGTCACTACTACAGTTCTTC; CDR3: CASSPTSGGSLLQFF
size: .; J: TRBJ1-1; D: TRBD1; V: TRBV5-1; DNA: TGCGCCAGCAGCTCTCAGGGGGCCGCTGAAGCTTTCTTT; CDR3: CASSSQGAAEAFF
size: .; J: TRBJ2-3; D: TRBD2; V: TRBV20-1; DNA: TGCAGTGCTATTCTCCTAGGGGATCTAGCGGGAGGCACGCAGTATTTT; CDR3: CSAILLGDLAGGTQYF
size: many; J: TRBJ1-1; D: TRBD1; V: TRBV27; DNA: TGTGCCAGCAGTCAGCACACGCAGGGGGTTGGTATGAACACTGAAGCTTTCTTT; CDR3: CASSQHTQGVGMNTEAFF
size: .; J: TRBJ1-4; D: .; V: TRBV7-2; DNA: TGTGCCAGCAGCTTTCAGAGGGATAATGAAAAACTGTTTTTT; CDR3: CASSFQRDNEKLFF
size: few; J: TRBJ2-1; D: TRBD2; V: TRBV20-1; DNA: TGCAGTGCTAGAGGGACTAGCGGAACCTACAATGAGCAGTTCTTC; CDR3: CSARGTSGTYNEQFF